This TCR beta chain was observed in a study of cytomegalovirus exposure and HLA in healthy donors. Study summary: Membership in the Caucasian-associated ancestry cluster was found for 75% to 85% of around 380 genotyped donors. Overall study results and limits: In terms of immune exposure information, only CMV serostatus was available.

Details on this clone: What it binds is not known.

This PCR relied on a set of 60 Vbeta primers and 13 Jbeta primers. Assay used: immunoSEQ multiplex PCR; TCRdb lists only in-frame clones, some missing. The clone table shows 200,000 to 250,000 clones, with the ten largest holding roughly 0.98%. After removal of 6 bases from V and 5 bases from J, the junction contained 1 base not matched to a gene. CDR1 and CDR2 (germline): MNHEY, SVGAGI. The CDR3 length is 13 residues. The TCR comes from a woman in her thirties in good health and CMV-seropositive. The sample was PBMCs. The V and J genes are TRBV6-5 and TRBJ2-2; TRBD2 agrees at 9 bases. In DNA form, the CDR3 reads TGTGCCAGCAGAACTAGCGGGACCGGGGAGCTGTTTTTT. It encodes CASRTSGTGELFF.